These 10 T cell receptor beta chains were sequenced from one sample in a study of T cell responses to AZD1222 COVID-19 vaccine. Data came from immunoSEQ multiplex PCR; TCRdb stores just in-frame clones and leaves some out. The sample lists around 150,000 clones, around 95% seen once, with 0.64% in the top ten. The sequencing here drew on peripheral blood, taken on day 0 of AZD1222 vaccination. The source of these receptors is an adult in good health.

The V gene is TRBV2, the J gene TRBJ2-5; either TRBD1 or TRBD2 may fit D (6 bases each). Trimming removed 8 bases at V and 5 bases at J, with 21 bases between. Germline loops: CDR1 SNHLY, CDR2 FYNNEI. The CDR3 extends over 15 amino acids. Here the CDR3 DNA reads TGTGCCAGCCGGGGGCAGGGGCTCTCCGGCGAGACCCAGTACTTC. This sequence encodes CASRGQGLSGETQYF.

The rearrangement joins TRBV5-1 to TRBJ1-3; D unclear. The ends were cut back, 1 base at V and 5 bases at J, with 10 bases in the middle. Germline assignment: CDR1 SGHRS and CDR2 YFSETQ. The CDR3 is made up of 14 amino acids. The CDR3, as DNA: TGCGCCAGCAGCTTGTCCGCGGCCCGAAACACCATATATTTT. Translated, it gives CASSLSAARNTIYF.

The rearrangement joins TRBV28 to TRBJ2-1; TRBD2 matches 11 bases. The V and J ends lost 6 bases and 4 bases, in that order; junction bases with no gene match: 11. This CDR3 is built from 17 residues. Germline CDR1 and CDR2: MDHEN and SYDVKM. CDR3 amino acids: CASSTPGRLAGYNEQFF. CDR3 nucleotides: TGTGCCAGCAGCACCCCTGGGAGACTAGCGGGGTACAATGAGCAGTTCTTC.

The J gene is TRBJ1-3, the V gene TRBV28; tentative D call: TRBD1 (5 bases). Germline CDR1 MDHEN, CDR2 SYDVKM. CDR3 size: 14 residues. The V end was cut by 8 bases, the J end by 0 bases, with 11 bases between. This chain's CDR3 is CASRDANSGNTIYF. CDR3 coding DNA: TGTGCCAGCCGGGACGCTAACTCTGGAAACACCATATATTTT. Drawing the rest from reference TRBV28 and TRBJ1-3, the complete variable domain is DVKVTQSSRYLVKRTGEKVFLECVQDMDHENMFWYRQDPGLGLRLIYFSYDVKMKEKGDIPEGYSVSREKKERFSLILESASTNQTSMYLCASRDANSGNTIYFGEGSWLTVV.

The chain carries TRBV3-1 (or the pseudogene TRBV3-2) and TRBJ2-1; 7 nucleotides match TRBD1. The germline gives CDR1 LGHDT, CDR2 YNNKEL (reference sequence). The J segment lost 8 bases and the V segment lost 8 bases, leaving 3 bases of the junction unmatched. The CDR3 contains 11 residues. Here the CDR3 reads CASGDSYEQFF. CDR3 coding DNA: TGTGCCAGCGGGGACAGTTATGAGCAGTTCTTC.

This clone was seen only once. The chain employs TRBV6-5 and TRBJ1-5, with D tentatively TRBD1 (5 bases). The length of the CDR3 is 14 residues. The V end was cut by 7 bases, the J end by 6 bases, with 16 bases between. CDR1 and CDR2 from the germline V gene are MNHEY and SVGAGI. The CDR3 DNA is TGTGCCAGCACACCAGCGACAGTTACTCAGCCCCAGCATTTT. Its translation is CASTPATVTQPQHF.

This clone has just a few counts. The rearrangement links TRBV6-2 or TRBV6-3 to TRBJ2-7, with D perhaps matching TRBD2 (5 bases). The germline V gene has CDR1 MNHEY and CDR2 SVGEGT. This CDR3 spans 13 amino acids. V shed 6 bases and J shed 4 bases, with 13 bases lying between them. The CDR3 nucleotides are TGTGCCAGCAGCCCGTCCGGCGGGTACGAGCAGTACTTC. Amino acid sequence: CASSPSGGYEQYF.

The chain is built from TRBV9 and TRBJ1-6; a possible D gene is TRBD1 (5 bases). V lost 4 bases to trimming and J lost 7 bases, with 30 bases between them. The CDR3 is 20 amino acids. CDR1 is SGDLS, CDR2 YYNGEE, per germline. The CDR3 region is CASSPRGGSRRMKGNSPLHF. CDR3 DNA sequence: TGTGCCAGCAGCCCCCGGGGGGGGTCCCGCCGAATGAAAGGAAATTCACCCCTCCACTTT. Filled out from reference TRBV9 and TRBJ1-6, the complete variable domain reads DSGVTQTPKHLITATGQRVTLRCSPRSGDLSVYWYQQSLDQGLQFLIQYYNGEERAKGNILERFSAQQFPDLHSELNLSSLELGDSALYFCASSPRGGSRRMKGNSPLHFGNGTRLTVT.

This chain links TRBV9 with TRBJ2-3; 11 bases agree with TRBD2. Germline trimming cut 0 bases from V and 9 bases from J; bases unmatched to any gene: 9. Germline assignment: CDR1 SGDLS and CDR2 YYNGEE. The CDR3 contains 16 residues. The CDR3 DNA is TGTGCCAGCAGCGTAGATGTTAGCGGGAGGGCCATGACGCAGTATTTT. Its translation: CASSVDVSGRAMTQYF.

The chain uses TRBV28 and TRBJ2-2, with 10 bases lining up with TRBD1. The germline V gene encodes CDR1 MDHEN and CDR2 SYDVKM. Trimming at V came to 6 bases and at J to 5 bases, leaving 3 bases not matched to a gene. The CDR3 runs 14 residues. This chain's CDR3 is CASRGQGRTGELFF. In DNA, the CDR3 is TGTGCCAGCAGGGGACAGGGGCGTACCGGGGAGCTGTTTTTT. The variable domain in full, completed from reference TRBV28 and TRBJ2-2, reads DVKVTQSSRYLVKRTGEKVFLECVQDMDHENMFWYRQDPGLGLRLIYFSYDVKMKEKGDIPEGYSVSREKKERFSLILESASTNQTSMYLCASRGQGRTGELFFGEGSRLTVL.